The 3 T cell receptor beta chains below come from one sample, sequenced in a study of blood T cell repertoires in COVID-19. Method: immunoSEQ multiplex PCR; TCRdb's copy keeps in-frame clones and lacks some. The sample consists of more than 60,000 clones, 75% to 95% of them appearing once. The sequenced material came from peripheral blood. The receptors come from a human donor in a cohort sampled during active COVID-19.

The J gene is TRBJ1-3, the V gene TRBV19; TRBD1 agrees at 7 bases. The CDR3 runs 16 residues. V was clipped by 6 bases and J by 0 bases; unmatched bases: 8. Germline assignment: CDR1 LNHDA and CDR2 SQIVND (reference sequence). In DNA, the CDR3 is TGTGCCAGTAGAGGGACAGTCTCCTTCTCTGGAAACACCATATATTTT. Translation gives CASRGTVSFSGNTIYF. Combining the CDR3 with reference TRBV19 and TRBJ1-3 gives the whole variable domain DGGITQSPKYLFRKEGQNVTLSCEQNLNHDAMYWYRQDPGQGLRLIYYSQIVNDFQKGDIAEGYSVSREKKESFPLTVTSAQKNPTAFYLCASRGTVSFSGNTIYFGEGSWLTVV.

This clone was recorded a few times. The rearrangement uses TRBV2 and TRBJ1-2, with D maybe TRBD1 (6 bases). The CDR3 extends over 14 amino acids. Between the trimmed V and J ends, which lost 3 bases and 6 bases, there was a span of 14 bases. CDR1 SNHLY and CDR2 FYNNEI come from the germline V gene. CDR3 nucleotides: TGTGCCAGCAGTGATAACAGGGTGGTCCATGGCTACACCTTC. Protein product: CASSDNRVVHGYTF. Full variable domain (missing parts from reference TRBV2 and TRBJ1-2): EPEVTQTPSHQVTQMGQEVILRCVPISNHLYFYWYRQILGQKVEFLVSFYNNEISEKSEIFDDQFSVERPDGSNFTLKIRSTKLEDSAMYFCASSDNRVVHGYTFGSGTRLTVV.

This clone appeared once. J is TRBJ1-1 and V is TRBV6-1; D not certain. This CDR3 spans 13 amino acids. Germline V gene sequence: CDR1 MNHNS, CDR2 SASEGT. The V gene lost 2 bases and the J gene lost 5 bases, with 9 bases spanning the gap. The CDR3 protein is CASSELVRTEAFF. The CDR3 region has the DNA TGTGCCAGCAGTGAACTGGTGAGGACTGAAGCTTTCTTT.